This is a list of T cell receptor beta chains from one sample in a study of vaccination and CD4 T cells after COVID-19. TCRdb used MiXCR to reprocess the PCR reads, holding one entry per CDR3 protein. The top ten hold roughly a fifth of the sample, which has thousands of distinct CDR3 sequences, 30% to 45% seen once. No antigen has been assigned to these receptors. Source material: CD4+ T cells from blood, cultured in vitro. All receptors come from a human donor in good health. Both conserved end residues are part of each CDR3. A D gene is named only where the DNA matches it firmly. Clone sizes are given selectively: once, few, many, or a class where the clone is expanded.

j_gene: TRBJ2-3
d_gene: .
abundance: .
v_gene: TRBV7-2
CDR3aa: CASSVIYYEQYFGPREGTQYF
CDR3nt: .

j_gene: TRBJ2-1
d_gene: TRBD2
abundance: .
v_gene: TRBV6-1
CDR3aa: CASSPRRRAGNYNEQFF
CDR3nt: TGTGCCAGCAGCCCCCGCCGAAGAGCGGGAAACTACAATGAGCAGTTCTTC

j_gene: TRBJ1-6
d_gene: .
abundance: few
v_gene: TRBV28
CDR3aa: CASSSGGTRPGSYNSPLHF
CDR3nt: TGTGCCAGCAGTTCCGGGGGGACGAGGCCAGGCTCCTATAATTCACCCCTCCACTTT

j_gene: TRBJ2-1
d_gene: .
abundance: .
v_gene: TRBV5-3
CDR3aa: CARGTTGKRRNNEQFF
CDR3nt: TGTGCCAGAGGCACCACCGGGAAAAGAAGAAACAATGAGCAGTTCTTC

j_gene: TRBJ2-7
d_gene: .
abundance: .
v_gene: TRBV6-5
CDR3aa: CASSYLAGDSYEQYF
CDR3nt: TGTGCCAGCAGTTACTTGGCAGGCGACTCCTACGAGCAGTACTTC

j_gene: TRBJ1-1
d_gene: .
abundance: .
v_gene: TRBV6-1
CDR3aa: CASNRLNTEAFF
CDR3nt: TGTGCCAGCAACCGACTCAACACTGAAGCTTTCTTT

j_gene: TRBJ1-5
d_gene: .
abundance: .
v_gene: TRBV12-3/TRBV12-4
CDR3aa: CASSVHFRNQPQHF
CDR3nt: TGTGCCAGCAGTGTTCATTTTCGCAATCAGCCCCAGCATTTT

j_gene: TRBJ1-1
d_gene: .
abundance: few
v_gene: TRBV11-2
CDR3aa: CASSLVMGQVNTEAFF
CDR3nt: TGTGCCAGCAGCTTAGTAATGGGGCAGGTGAACACTGAAGCTTTCTTT

j_gene: TRBJ2-5
d_gene: .
abundance: .
v_gene: TRBV14
CDR3aa: CASSQMKTQYF
CDR3nt: TGTGCCAGCAGCCAGATGAAGACCCAGTACTTC

j_gene: TRBJ1-1
d_gene: .
abundance: once
v_gene: TRBV5-4
CDR3aa: CASRTGTLRTEAFF
CDR3nt: TGTGCCAGCAGGACCGGGACACTCCGCACTGAAGCTTTCTTT

j_gene: TRBJ1-5
d_gene: .
abundance: few
v_gene: TRBV6-1
CDR3aa: CASSEGWGLGNQPQHF
CDR3nt: TGTGCCAGCAGTGAAGGGTGGGGGCTAGGCAATCAGCCCCAGCATTTT

j_gene: TRBJ2-3
d_gene: .
abundance: .
v_gene: TRBV6-2/TRBV6-3
CDR3aa: CASGKTFQGTDTQYF
CDR3nt: TGTGCCAGCGGTAAGACTTTCCAGGGCACAGATACGCAGTATTTT

j_gene: TRBJ1-2
d_gene: .
abundance: .
v_gene: TRBV28
CDR3aa: CASSLGRSYGYTF
CDR3nt: TGTGCCAGCAGTTTGGGACGGTCTTATGGCTACACCTTC

j_gene: TRBJ2-7
d_gene: .
abundance: few
v_gene: TRBV9
CDR3aa: CASSVSPPTSEQYF
CDR3nt: TGTGCCAGCAGCGTATCTCCTCCCACCTCCGAGCAGTACTTC

j_gene: TRBJ1-2
d_gene: .
abundance: .
v_gene: TRBV28
CDR3aa: CASSPPGTNYGYTF
CDR3nt: TGTGCCAGCAGCCCCCCGGGTACTAACTATGGCTACACCTTC

j_gene: TRBJ2-7
d_gene: .
abundance: .
v_gene: TRBV28
CDR3aa: CASSFDRGHEQYF
CDR3nt: TGTGCCAGCAGTTTTGATAGGGGCCACGAGCAGTACTTC

j_gene: TRBJ2-7
d_gene: TRBD1
abundance: few
v_gene: TRBV20-1
CDR3aa: CSARTGLTYEQYF
CDR3nt: TGCAGTGCTAGGACAGGGTTAACCTACGAGCAGTACTTC

j_gene: TRBJ2-5
d_gene: .
abundance: .
v_gene: TRBV29-1
CDR3aa: CSVEDGPTQYF
CDR3nt: TGCAGCGTTGAAGACGGGCCGACCCAGTACTTC